This T cell receptor beta chain was captured by sequencing in a study of cytomegalovirus exposure and HLA in healthy donors. Study overall: Earlier, 150 million to 200 million T cells were analyzed, and some 120 million unique TCR beta sequences were found among them. Of all 398 donors who were genotyped, around 79% belonged to the Caucasian-associated ancestry cluster. The study, taken as a whole, reports: Researchers reported in a later analysis that a missense DCLRE1C variant was tied to TCR beta V- and J-gene trimming.

Notes on this clone: Its specificity is not known.

The PCR was carried out with 60 Vbeta primers and 13 Jbeta primers. The method was immunoSEQ multiplex PCR; TCRdb's version includes in-frame clones alone and lacks a portion of them. This sample carries about 130,000 clones, over 65% of them seen once, and the ten largest clones take around 4%. The TCR comes from a middle-aged man in good health and CMV-seropositive. Material: PBMCs.

The CDR3 sequence is CASSVTGTQGTEQYF. DNA of the CDR3: TGTGCCAGTAGTGTAACCGGGACTCAAGGAACCGAGCAGTACTTC. The V call is TRBV19, the J call TRBJ2-7; TRBD2 is a possible D gene (6 bases). This CDR3 has 15 amino acids. The germline V gene encodes CDR1 LNHDA and CDR2 SQIVND (reference sequence). Trimming stripped 5 bases from V and 6 bases from J, with 20 bases between.